The 5 T cell receptor beta chains below come from one sample, sequenced in a study of cytomegalovirus exposure and HLA in healthy donors. PCR employed 60 Vbeta and 13 Jbeta primers. Profiling relied on immunoSEQ multiplex PCR, and the TCRdb table lists in-frame clones only, not all of them. Among some 180,000 clones, around 83% were seen once, and the ten largest hold 1.5% to 2%. Sequencing used PBMCs. The receptors were gathered from a man between 35 and 55 years old in good health and CMV-seropositive.

This chain links TRBV18 with TRBJ2-7; 7 nucleotides agree with TRBD1. V lost 1 base and J lost 6; bases outside the gene matches: 12. The germline V gene encodes CDR1 KGHSH and CDR2 LQKENI. The CDR3 runs to 16 residues. Written as DNA, the CDR3 is TGTGCCAGCTCACCACGATCACGGGGACAGACCCCCGAGCAGTACTTC. Encoded protein: CASSPRSRGQTPEQYF.

The chain combines TRBV18 with TRBJ1-3, with 9 nucleotides matching TRBD1. This CDR3 region has 16 residues. Germline V gene data show CDR1 as KGHSH and CDR2 as LQKENI. V was clipped by 4 bases and J by 9 bases; unmatched bases: 13. CDR3 in amino acids: CASSQGQGPRLVTIYF. The CDR3 DNA sequence: TGTGCCAGCTCACAGGGACAGGGACCTCGGCTGGTCACCATATATTTT.

To note about this clone: At the DNA level, this CDR3 is encoded by other sequences in the same sample as well. This chain links TRBV5-1 with TRBJ2-1; 8 bases are a match to TRBD2. Germline CDR1 SGHRS, CDR2 YFSETQ. This CDR3 spans 15 amino acids. V was pared by 7 bases and J by 8 bases, with 14 bases of the junction left unmatched. The CDR3 is CASAITSGRFDEQFF. CDR3 bases: TGCGCCAGCGCAATTACTAGCGGTAGGTTCGATGAGCAGTTCTTC.

J is TRBJ1-1 and V is TRBV6-6, with TRBD1 matching over 8 bases. Germline V gene data show CDR1 as MNHNY and CDR2 as SVGAGI (reference sequence). Trimming at V came to 7 bases and at J to 5 bases, leaving 12 bases not matched to a gene. The CDR3 is 15 residues long. The CDR3 here is CASIHLSGGATEAFF. CDR3 DNA sequence: TGTGCCAGCATTCACCTTTCAGGGGGCGCAACTGAAGCTTTCTTT.

This clone was found a few times. The chain's CDR3 is CASSLRDSLLNYGYTF. The CDR3 bases are TGCGCCAGCAGCCTCCGGGACAGCCTACTAAACTATGGCTACACCTTC. The rearrangement joins TRBV5-1 to TRBJ1-2; 7 nucleotides agree with TRBD1. The CDR3 covers 16 residues. Looked up from germline, CDR1 is SGHRS and CDR2 is YFSETQ. V was clipped by 4 bases and J by 2 bases; unmatched bases: 11.